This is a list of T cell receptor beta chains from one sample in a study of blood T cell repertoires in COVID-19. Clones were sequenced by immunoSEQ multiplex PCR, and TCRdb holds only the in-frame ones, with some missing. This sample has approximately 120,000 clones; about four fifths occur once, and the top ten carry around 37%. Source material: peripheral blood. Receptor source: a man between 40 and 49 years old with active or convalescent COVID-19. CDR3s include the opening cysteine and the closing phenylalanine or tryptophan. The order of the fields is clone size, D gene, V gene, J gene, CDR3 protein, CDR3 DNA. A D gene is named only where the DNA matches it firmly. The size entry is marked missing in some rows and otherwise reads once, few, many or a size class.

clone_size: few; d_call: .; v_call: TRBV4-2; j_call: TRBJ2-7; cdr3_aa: CASSQDRGPYEQYF; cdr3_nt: TGTGCCAGCAGCCAAGACAGGGGCCCCTACGAGCAGTACTTC
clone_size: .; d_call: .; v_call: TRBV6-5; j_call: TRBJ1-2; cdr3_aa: CASSPAGGDYGYTF; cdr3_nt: TGTGCCAGCTCCCCCGCTGGAGGGGACTATGGCTACACCTTC
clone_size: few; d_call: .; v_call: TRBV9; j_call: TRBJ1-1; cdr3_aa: CASSLGTLNTEAFF; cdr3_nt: TGTGCCAGCAGCCTCGGTACCCTGAACACTGAAGCTTTCTTT
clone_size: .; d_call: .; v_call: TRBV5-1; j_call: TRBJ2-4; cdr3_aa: CASSESQGGKNIQYF; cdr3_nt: TGCGCCAGCAGCGAATCACAGGGTGGGAAAAACATTCAGTACTTC
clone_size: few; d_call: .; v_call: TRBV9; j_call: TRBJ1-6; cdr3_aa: CASSLRGNNSPLHF; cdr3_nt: TGTGCCAGCAGCCTACGGGGGAATAATTCACCCCTCCACTTT
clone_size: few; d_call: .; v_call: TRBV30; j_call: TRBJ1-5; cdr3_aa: CAWSPSGLGNQPQHF; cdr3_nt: TGTGCCTGGAGTCCCTCGGGACTGGGGAATCAGCCCCAGCATTTT
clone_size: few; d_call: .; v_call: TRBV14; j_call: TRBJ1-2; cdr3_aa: CASSLGQLYGYTF; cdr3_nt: TGTGCCAGCAGCCTTGGACAACTCTATGGCTACACCTTC
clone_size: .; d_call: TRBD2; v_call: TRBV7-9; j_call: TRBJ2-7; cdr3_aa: CASSLWIGVGTNGGEQYF; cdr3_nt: TGTGCCAGCAGCTTATGGATAGGAGTTGGGACTAACGGGGGCGAGCAGTACTTC
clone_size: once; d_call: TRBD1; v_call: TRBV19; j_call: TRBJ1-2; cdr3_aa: CASSRTGYGYTF; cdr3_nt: TGTGCCAGCTCTAGGACAGGGTATGGCTACACCTTC
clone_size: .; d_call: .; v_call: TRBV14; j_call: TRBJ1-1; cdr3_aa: CASSQGRGTTEAFF; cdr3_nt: TGTGCCAGCAGCCAAGGAAGGGGGACCACTGAAGCTTTCTTT
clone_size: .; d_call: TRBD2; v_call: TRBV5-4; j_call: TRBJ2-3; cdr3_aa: CASSSLLAGGSGGTDTQYF; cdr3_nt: TGTGCCAGCAGCTCCTTACTAGCGGGAGGGTCAGGGGGCACAGATACGCAGTATTTT
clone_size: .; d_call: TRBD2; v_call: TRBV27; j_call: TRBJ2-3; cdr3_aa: CASSSSGMDTQYF; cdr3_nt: TGTGCCAGCAGTTCTAGCGGGATGGATACGCAGTATTTT
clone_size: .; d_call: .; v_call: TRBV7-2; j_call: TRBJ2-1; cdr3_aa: CASSFPLGLAASSYNEQFF; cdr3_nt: TGTGCCAGCAGCTTTCCATTGGGTTTAGCGGCGAGCTCCTACAATGAGCAGTTCTTC
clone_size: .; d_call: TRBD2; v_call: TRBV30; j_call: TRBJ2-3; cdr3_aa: CAWSDLLAGNTDTQYF; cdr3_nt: TGTGCCTGGAGCGACCTACTAGCGGGGAACACAGATACGCAGTATTTT
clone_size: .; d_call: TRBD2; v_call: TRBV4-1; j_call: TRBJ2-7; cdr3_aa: CASSPLEGGTSYEQYF; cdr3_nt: TGCGCCAGCAGCCCCCTTGAGGGAGGGACCTCCTACGAGCAGTACTTC
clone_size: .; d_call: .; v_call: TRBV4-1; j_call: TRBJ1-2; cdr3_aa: CASSPTGDGYTF; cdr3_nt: TGCGCCAGCAGCCCCACGGGGGACGGCTACACCTTC
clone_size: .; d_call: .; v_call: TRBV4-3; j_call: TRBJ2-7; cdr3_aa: CASSQEFGQRTYEQYF; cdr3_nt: TGCGCCAGCAGCCAAGAATTTGGACAGAGGACCTACGAGCAGTACTTC
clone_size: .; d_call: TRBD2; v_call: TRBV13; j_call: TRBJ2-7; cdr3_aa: CASSTRSAGGKQRGPYEQYF; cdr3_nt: TGTGCCAGCAGCACCCGGTCAGCGGGAGGAAAACAACGAGGCCCCTACGAGCAGTACTTC
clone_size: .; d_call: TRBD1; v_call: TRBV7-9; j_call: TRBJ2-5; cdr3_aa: CASSFTGGADETQYF; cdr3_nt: TGTGCCAGCAGCTTCACAGGGGGAGCGGATGAGACCCAGTACTTC
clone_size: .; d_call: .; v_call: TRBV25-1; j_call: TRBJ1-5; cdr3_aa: CATNQGNQPQHF; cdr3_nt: TGTGCCACCAACCAGGGGAATCAGCCCCAGCATTTT
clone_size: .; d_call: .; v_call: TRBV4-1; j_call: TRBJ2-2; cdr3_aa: CASSRSGTGELFF; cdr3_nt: TGCGCCAGCAGCCGATCGGGGACCGGGGAGCTGTTTTTT
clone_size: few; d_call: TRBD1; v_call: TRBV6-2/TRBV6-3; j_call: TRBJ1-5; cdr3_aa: CASSTGQVRASQPQHF; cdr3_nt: TGTGCCAGCAGCACCGGACAGGTCCGGGCAAGCCAGCCCCAGCATTTT
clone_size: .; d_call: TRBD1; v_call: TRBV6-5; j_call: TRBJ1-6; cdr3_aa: CASSSGQGNSPLHF; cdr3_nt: TGTGCCAGCAGTTCGGGACAGGGTAATTCACCCCTCCACTTT
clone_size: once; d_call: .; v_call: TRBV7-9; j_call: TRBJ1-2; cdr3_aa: CASSLAEYGYTF; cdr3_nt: TGTGCCAGCAGCTTAGCTGAGTATGGCTACACCTTC
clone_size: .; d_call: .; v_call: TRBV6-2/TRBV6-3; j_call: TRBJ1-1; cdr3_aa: CASSYGGSTGAFF; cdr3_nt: TGTGCCAGCAGTTATGGGGGCTCCACGGGAGCTTTCTTT
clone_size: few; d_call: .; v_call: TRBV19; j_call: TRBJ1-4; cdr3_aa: CASSMGPFNEKLFF; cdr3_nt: TGTGCCAGTAGTATGGGGCCGTTTAATGAAAAACTGTTTTTT
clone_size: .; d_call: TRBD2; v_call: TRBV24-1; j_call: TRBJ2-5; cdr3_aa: CATSDTTSVRRETQYF; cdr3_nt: TGTGCCACCAGTGATACCACTAGCGTGAGACGGGAGACCCAGTACTTC
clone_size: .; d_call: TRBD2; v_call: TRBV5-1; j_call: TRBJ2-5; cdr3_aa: CASRLLAGGLETQYF; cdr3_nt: TGCGCCAGCCGCCTATTAGCGGGGGGGCTCGAGACCCAGTACTTC
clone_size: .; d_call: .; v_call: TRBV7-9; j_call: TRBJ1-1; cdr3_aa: CASSRDVDTEAFF; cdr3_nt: TGTGCCAGCAGCCGGGATGTCGACACTGAAGCTTTCTTT
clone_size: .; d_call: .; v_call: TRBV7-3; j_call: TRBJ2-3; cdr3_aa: CASSLMRDRSDTQYF; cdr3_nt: TGTGCCAGCAGCTTAATGCGGGACAGATCAGATACGCAGTATTTT
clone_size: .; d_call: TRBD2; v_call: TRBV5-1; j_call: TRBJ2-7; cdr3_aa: CASSPTGSGRLEQYF; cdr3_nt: TGCGCCAGCAGCCCCACGGGTAGCGGGAGACTCGAGCAGTACTTC
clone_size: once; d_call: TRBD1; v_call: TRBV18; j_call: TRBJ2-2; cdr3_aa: CASSPMAGGHTGELFF; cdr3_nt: TGTGCCAGCTCACCAATGGCAGGGGGCCACACCGGGGAGCTGTTTTTT
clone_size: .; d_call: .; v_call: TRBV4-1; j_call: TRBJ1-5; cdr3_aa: CASSQEPGAVGQPQHF; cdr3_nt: TGCGCCAGCAGCCAAGAACCAGGGGCCGTGGGACAGCCCCAGCATTTT
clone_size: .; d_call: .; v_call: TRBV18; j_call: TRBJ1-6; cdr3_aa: CASSPQGLSNSPLHF; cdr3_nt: TGTGCCAGCTCACCCCAGGGTCTAAGTAATTCACCCCTCCACTTT
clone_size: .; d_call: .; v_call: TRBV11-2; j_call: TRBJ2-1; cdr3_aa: CASSPRESYNEQFF; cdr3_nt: TGTGCCAGCAGCCCTCGCGAATCATACAATGAGCAGTTCTTC
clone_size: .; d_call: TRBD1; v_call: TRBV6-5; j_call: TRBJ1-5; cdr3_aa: CASRWDRGNNQPQHF; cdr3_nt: TGTGCCAGCCGGTGGGACAGGGGGAACAATCAGCCCCAGCATTTT
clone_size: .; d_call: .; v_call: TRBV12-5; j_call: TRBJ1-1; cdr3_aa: CASGLVETDTEAFF; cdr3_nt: TGTGCTAGTGGTTTGGTAGAAACAGACACTGAAGCTTTCTTT
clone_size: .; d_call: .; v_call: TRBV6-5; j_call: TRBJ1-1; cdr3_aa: CASSYSGQQNTEAFF; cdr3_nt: TGTGCCAGCAGTTACAGCGGACAGCAGAACACTGAAGCTTTCTTT
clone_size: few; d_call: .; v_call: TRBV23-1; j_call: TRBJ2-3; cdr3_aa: CASSQSQPLDGEPSSTDTQYF; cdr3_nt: TGCGCCAGCAGTCAATCGCAACCCTTGGACGGGGAGCCCTCTAGCACAGATACGCAGTATTTT
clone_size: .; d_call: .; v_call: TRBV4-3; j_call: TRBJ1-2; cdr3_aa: CASSQEGGAYGYTF; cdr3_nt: TGCGCCAGCAGCCAAGAAGGAGGTGCTTATGGCTACACCTTC
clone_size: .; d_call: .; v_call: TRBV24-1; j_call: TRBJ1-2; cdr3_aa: CATSGQGLSRYTF; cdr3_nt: TGTGCCACCAGTGGCCAGGGCCTCTCACGCTACACCTTC
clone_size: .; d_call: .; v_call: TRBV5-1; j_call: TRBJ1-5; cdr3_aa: CASSLGPNQPQHF; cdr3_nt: TGCGCCAGCAGCTTGGGGCCAAATCAGCCCCAGCATTTT